The 6 T cell receptor beta chains below were found in one sample sequenced in a study of T cell responses to AZD1222 COVID-19 vaccine. Data came from immunoSEQ multiplex PCR; TCRdb stores just in-frame clones and leaves some out. The repertoire holds around 140,000 clones, with around 90% as singletons. Sequencing used peripheral blood, obtained on day 0 of AZD1222 vaccination. All receptors derive from an adult in good health.

This chain connects TRBV28 to TRBJ2-7; the match to TRBD1 covers 7 bases. CDR3 length equals 16 residues. CDR1 is MDHEN, CDR2 SYDVKM, per germline. With 3 bases clipped from V and 3 bases from J, the junction kept 11 bases outside the gene matches. As DNA, the CDR3 is TGTGCCAGCAGTTTTGTTGGACAGGTAGGGCTCTACGAGCAGTACTTC. Translated, it gives CASSFVGQVGLYEQYF.

V gene TRBV3-1 (or the pseudogene TRBV3-2) combines with J gene TRBJ2-5; D gene unclear. The CDR3 loop spans 13 amino acids. Germline CDR1 LGHDT, CDR2 YNNKEL (reference sequence). Trimming removed 4 bases from V and 5 bases from J, with 11 bases in between. CDR3 protein: CASSPRNSETQYF. CDR3 bases: TGTGCCAGCAGCCCCAGGAACTCCGAGACCCAGTACTTC.

The genes are TRBV3-1 (or the pseudogene TRBV3-2) and TRBJ2-6; TRBD1 matches 12 bases. The germline V gene encodes CDR1 LGHDT and CDR2 YNNKEL (reference sequence). V was clipped by 3 bases and J by 2 bases; unmatched bases: 8. CDR3 length: 19 residues. CDR3 sequence (DNA): TGTGCCAGCAGCCAGGTACCGGGACAGGGGGCAACTGGGGCCAACGTCCTGACTTTC. Amino acids: CASSQVPGQGATGANVLTF.

The chain employs TRBV7-2 and TRBJ1-5; D gene ambiguous. The CDR3 runs to 13 residues. V lost 2 bases and J lost 5, with 7 bases in between. Looked up from germline, CDR1 is SGHTA and CDR2 is FQGNSA. The CDR3 coding sequence is TGTGCCAGCAGCTTATCAGATTATCAGCCCCAGCATTTT. This sequence encodes CASSLSDYQPQHF.

The gene calls are TRBV6-6 and TRBJ2-7; D may match TRBD1 or TRBD2 (6 bases each). The CDR3 extends over 10 amino acids. CDR1 and CDR2 (germline): MNHNY, SVGAGI (reference sequence). V lost 8 bases and J 12 bases, leaving 14 bases between the germline ends. CDR3 sequence (DNA): TGTGCCAGCTGGGGGGCTGGCCTGTACTTC. The encoded protein is CASWGAGLYF.

The CDR3 bases are TGCGCCAGCAGCTTGGCGGGACGTGGCTACACCTTC. Its translation is CASSLAGRGYTF. V and J are TRBV5-1 and TRBJ1-2, with D tentatively TRBD1 (5 bases). CDR1 and CDR2 from the germline V gene are SGHRS and YFSETQ. The V end was cut by 0 bases, the J end by 7 bases, with 7 bases between. The CDR3 loop spans 12 amino acids.